One and the same sample provided the 19 T cell receptor beta chains below, sequenced in a study of metastatic and nonmetastatic thyroid tumors. MiXCR re-clonotyped the PCR reads for TCRdb. Of 89,000 or so clones in the sample, less than 10% were seen once. Patients had received no treatment of any kind before thyroid surgery. The specimen sequenced was blood. These receptors all stem from a female donor with papillary thyroid cancer or a benign thyroid nodule (not recorded which). Some clones in this sample may be carry-over from other donors' samples.

This clone was observed many times. The J gene is TRBJ1-1, the V gene TRBV4-1; D call uncertain. The ends were cut back, 1 base at V and 3 bases at J, with 6 bases in the middle. Germline loops: CDR1 MGHRA, CDR2 YSYEKL. The CDR3 is 13 amino acids. CDR3 nucleotides: TGCGCCAGCAGCCAAGGGCGGGACACTGAAGCTTTCTTT. Translation: CASSQGRDTEAFF.

This chain links TRBV7-2 with TRBJ2-7, with TRBD2 identical over 8 bases. V lost 5 bases, J lost 0 bases, and 6 bases stayed unmatched. This CDR3 has 15 amino acids. Germline assignment: CDR1 SGHTA and CDR2 FQGNSA. The CDR3 sequence: CASSVQRGSSYEQYF. In DNA, the CDR3 is TGTGCCAGCAGCGTCCAGCGGGGGAGCTCCTACGAGCAGTACTTC.

This clone has ten or more counts. The chain recombines TRBV28 with TRBJ1-1; no firm D call. V dropped 5 bases and J dropped 2 bases, with 15 bases sitting between them. Per the germline V gene, CDR1 is MDHEN and CDR2 is SYDVKM. The CDR3 loop spans 15 amino acids. CDR3 sequence (DNA): TGTGCCAGCAGTCCAAGTGTCTCAGGAAACACTGAAGCTTTCTTT. Translated, it gives CASSPSVSGNTEAFF. The full variable domain, completed using reference TRBV28 and TRBJ1-1, is DVKVTQSSRYLVKRTGEKVFLECVQDMDHENMFWYRQDPGLGLRLIYFSYDVKMKEKGDIPEGYSVSREKKERFSLILESASTNQTSMYLCASSPSVSGNTEAFFGQGTRLTVV.

This clone was seen many times. This CDR3 is also generated by other DNA sequences in the sample. The V gene is TRBV6-1, the J gene TRBJ1-1; weak D call: TRBD1 (6 bases). Trimming pared 5 bases from V and 3 bases from J, leaving 13 bases between. This CDR3 contains 14 residues. Germline-derived CDR1 and CDR2 are MNHNS and SASEGT. In nucleotides, the CDR3 is TGTGCCAGCAGTCCAACAGGGTACCACACTGAAGCTTTCTTT. It yields the protein CASSPTGYHTEAFF.

At least ten counts were recorded for this clone. J is TRBJ2-3 and V is TRBV2; perhaps TRBD2 as D (5 bases). This CDR3 has 15 amino acids. Per germline, CDR1 SNHLY and CDR2 FYNNEI. V was shortened by 5 bases and J by 2 bases, with 14 bases between the two germline ends. The CDR3 sequence: CASSFSSPLTDTQYF. CDR3 in DNA: TGTGCCAGCAGTTTCTCTAGCCCCCTCACAGATACGCAGTATTTT.

Ten or more counts support this clone. The J gene is TRBJ2-7, the V gene TRBV19; possibly TRBD1 or TRBD2 for D (6 bases each). CDR1 LNHDA and CDR2 SQIVND come from the germline V gene (reference sequence). The CDR3 contains 13 residues. Deletions cut 10 bases from V and 1 base from J, with 14 bases between. The CDR3 nucleotides are TGTGCCACCGGCGGGACAAGGTCCTACGAGCAGTACTTC. This gives the protein CATGGTRSYEQYF.

This clone is a singleton in its sample. This chain joins TRBV9 and TRBJ2-3; perhaps D is TRBD1 or TRBD2 (7 bases each). The germline CDR1 and CDR2 sequences are SGDLS and YYNGEE. This CDR3 region has 15 residues. V was pared by 4 bases and J by 4 bases, with 16 bases between. The CDR3 loop reads CASSPRQGGADTQYF. DNA of the CDR3: TGTGCCAGCAGCCCTCGACAGGGAGGGGCAGATACGCAGTATTTT.

In this sample, this clone turned up many times. CDR3 DNA sequence: TGCAGTGCTAGACTTCCGGTGGGATCGGATACGCAGTATTTT. Its translation is CSARLPVGSDTQYF. This rearrangement joins TRBV20-1 to TRBJ2-3; D is unresolved. Trimming removed 2 bases from V and 6 bases from J, with 15 bases in between. There are 14 residues in the CDR3. Germline CDR1 is DFQATT and CDR2 is SNEGSKA (reference sequence).

A remark on this clone: This may be a read error, as it is one base from a much larger clone. The V call is TRBV3-1, the J call TRBJ1-1; no reliable D call. Germline loops: CDR1 LGHDT, CDR2 YNNKEL (reference sequence). The CDR3 covers 18 residues. In nucleotides, the CDR3 is TGTGCCAGCAGCAAAGATCGAGGACTTGGGCGGATGAACACTGAAGCTTTCTTT. Residues: CASSKDRGLGRMNTEAFF.

The chain couples TRBV5-4 to TRBJ2-1; 7 nucleotides align to TRBD2. CDR1 is SGHNT and CDR2 is YYREEE in the germline V gene (reference sequence). The CDR3 runs 12 residues. V dropped 7 bases and J dropped 4; count of bases not matched to a gene: 2. CDR3 region: CASGGDYNEQFF. The CDR3 DNA reads TGTGCCAGCGGGGGGGATTACAATGAGCAGTTCTTC.

CDR3 amino acids: CASSTGSSGNTIYF. The CDR3 DNA is TGTGCCAGCAGCACAGGGTCCTCTGGAAACACCATATATTTT. This chain uses TRBV6-1 with TRBJ1-3; tentatively, D is TRBD1 (6 bases). Trimming shortened V by 6 bases and J by 0 bases, and 9 bases separated the two germline ends. This CDR3 has 14 residues. Germline CDR1 is MNHNS and CDR2 is SASEGT.

This clone was recorded many times. V is TRBV29-1 and J is TRBJ2-1; no reliable D call. The V gene lost 4 bases and the J gene lost 3 bases, with 7 bases spanning the gap. The germline CDR1 and CDR2 sequences are SQVTM and ANQGSEA. The CDR3 consists of 12 residues. The CDR3 coding sequence is TGCAGCGTTGGCCCTTTCTACAATGAGCAGTTCTTC. It translates to CSVGPFYNEQFF.

This clone was seen many times. The chain recombines TRBV5-6 with TRBJ2-3; D not certain. Germline V gene lookup returns CDR1 SGHDT and CDR2 YYEEEE. This CDR3 contains 13 residues. The germline V and J ends were trimmed by 4 bases and 5 bases, with 11 bases remaining between them. In DNA, the CDR3 is TGTGCCAGCAGCCGGGTTTCTAAAGATACGCAGTATTTT. Protein: CASSRVSKDTQYF.

This clone was seen ten or more times. This chain connects TRBV6-5 to TRBJ2-7; the match to TRBD1 covers 7 bases. The junction had 2 bases not matched to a gene; V was cut back by 0 bases and J by 3 bases. This CDR3 spans 14 amino acids. CDR1 and CDR2 (germline): MNHEY, SVGAGI. The CDR3 protein is CASSYSGQVYEQYF. The CDR3 region has the DNA TGTGCCAGCAGTTACTCCGGACAGGTCTACGAGCAGTACTTC.

This clone was detected ten times or more. J is TRBJ2-7 and V is TRBV12-3 or TRBV12-4, with D uncertain. The CDR3 is 11 residues long. V gave up 1 base and J gave up 6 bases, with 4 bases separating them. The CDR3 nucleotides are TGTGCCAGCAGTTTAGGGGTCGAGCAGTACTTC. This gives the protein CASSLGVEQYF.

This clone was seen many times. The V and J genes are TRBV19 and TRBJ2-5; the D gene could be TRBD1 or TRBD2 (5 bases each). Deletions cut 8 bases from V and 5 bases from J, with 12 bases between. This CDR3 has 12 residues. Germline CDR1 and CDR2: LNHDA and SQIVND (reference sequence). CDR3 in amino acids: CASGPWGETQYF. Written as DNA, the CDR3 is TGTGCCAGTGGACCTTGGGGGGAGACCCAGTACTTC.

This clone was observed at least ten times. The rearrangement joins TRBV20-1 to TRBJ1-1, with unresolved D. This CDR3 is 13 amino acids long. Trimming took 5 bases from V and 1 from J, leaving 11 bases between them. In germline, CDR1 is DFQATT, CDR2 SNEGSKA (reference sequence). In nucleotides, the CDR3 is TGCAGTGCTTATCGGACGGCGAACACTGAAGCTTTCTTT. This gives the protein CSAYRTANTEAFF.

The chain couples TRBV9 to TRBJ2-7; no reliable D call. This CDR3 has 13 residues. Trimming shortened V by 4 bases and J by 4 bases, and 12 bases separated the two germline ends. CDR1 and CDR2 (germline): SGDLS, YYNGEE. CDR3 DNA sequence: TGTGCCAGCAGCCCCGTACCGTGGTACGAGCAGTACTTC. Protein sequence: CASSPVPWYEQYF.

At least ten counts were recorded for this clone. The chain couples TRBV18 to TRBJ1-1; no clear D gene. This CDR3 has 15 residues. CDR1 KGHSH and CDR2 LQKENI come from the germline V gene. The V end lost 3 bases, the J end lost 4 bases, and 15 bases lay between the germline ends. CDR3 DNA sequence: TGTGCCAGCTCACCCCTTGGAGAGGAGGGCACTGAAGCTTTCTTT. Its translation: CASSPLGEEGTEAFF. Full variable domain (remainder filled in from reference TRBV18 and TRBJ1-1): NAGVMQNPRHLVRRRGQEARLRCSPMKGHSHVYWYRQLPEEGLKFMVYLQKENIIDESGMPKERFSAEFPKEGPSILRIQQVVRGDSAAYFCASSPLGEEGTEAFFGQGTRLTVV.